The 5 T cell receptor beta chains below all came from one sample that was sequenced in a study of shared clonotypes between healthy human individuals. Only in-frame clones appear in the TCRdb table, and some are missing; sequencing was by immunoSEQ multiplex PCR. The table records about 2 million clones, approximately 95% of them present only once. CD8 cells regarded as naive lacked CD45RO, were positively chosen for CCR7, and omitted terminally differentiated effector memory CD45RA+ cells. Sequences were obtained from naive CD8+ T cells sorted from blood. All receptors derive from a man between 18 and 29 years old in good health.

The chain carries TRBV5-4 and TRBJ2-7; D not certain. V was shortened by 5 bases and J by 1 base, with 10 bases between the two germline ends. CDR1 and CDR2 from the germline V gene are SGHNT and YYREEE (reference sequence). The CDR3 is 13 residues long. The chain's CDR3 is CASRPAESYEQYF. The CDR3 DNA sequence: TGTGCCAGCAGGCCCGCAGAATCCTACGAGCAGTACTTC.

The genes are TRBV5-5 and TRBJ2-7; 7 nucleotides align to TRBD1. Germline V gene sequence: CDR1 SGHKS, CDR2 YYEKEE (reference sequence). This CDR3 is 13 amino acids long. J gave up 4 bases and V 2 bases, and 3 bases lay outside the gene matches. The CDR3 DNA follows: TGTGCCAGCAGCTTTCGGGGACAGTACGAGCAGTACTTC. This gives the protein CASSFRGQYEQYF.

With respect to this clone: Within the sample, other DNA sequences also encode this same CDR3. The chain couples TRBV27 to TRBJ2-1; possible D gene TRBD1, 5 bases. The V gene lost 5 bases and the J gene lost 6 bases, with 17 bases spanning the gap. CDR3 length: 15 amino acids. Germline V gene data show CDR1 as MNHEY and CDR2 as SMNVEV (reference sequence). CDR3: CASSLGQGGGNEQFF. The CDR3 region has the DNA TGTGCCAGCAGTCTGGGGCAGGGTGGCGGCAATGAGCAGTTCTTC.

V gene TRBV5-6 combines with J gene TRBJ2-7, with D hard to call. V dropped 5 bases and J dropped 0 bases, with 12 bases sitting between them. Germline CDR1 is SGHDT and CDR2 is YYEEEE. This CDR3 is built from 14 residues. The CDR3 here is CASSIDKISYEQYF. CDR3 coding DNA: TGTGCCAGCAGTATTGACAAGATCTCCTACGAGCAGTACTTC.

This clone was recorded once. This sample also contains other DNA sequences that code for the same CDR3. The chain is built from TRBV4-1 and TRBJ2-1, with D possibly being TRBD1 (6 bases). Trimming shortened V by 3 bases and J by 4 bases, and 13 bases separated the two germline ends. CDR1 and CDR2 (germline): MGHRA, YSYEKL. CDR3 size: 15 residues. The chain's CDR3 is CASSHLTDSYNEQFF. CDR3 DNA: TGCGCCAGCAGCCACCTTACGGACAGTTACAATGAGCAGTTCTTC.